This T cell receptor (beta chain) is from a study of T-cell memory formation after mild COVID-19. As for the study in general: Largely donor-specific TCR clusters were found.

MiXCR, run by TCRdb on the 5' RACE reads, gives a single entry per CDR3 protein. The sample includes approximately 260,000 distinct CDR3 sequences, about 17% of them seen just once. Findings of the study overall: Among clones peaking at day 37 in the second wave, SARS-CoV-2 specificity remained unconfirmed.

This clonotype was detected ten times or more. Its specificity is unknown. The CDR3 loop spans 13 amino acids. V lost 7 bases, J lost 1 base, and 10 bases lay in between. Per the germline V gene, CDR1 is LNHDA and CDR2 is SQIVND (reference sequence). The chain links TRBV19 to TRBJ1-1; D is perhaps TRBD1 (6 bases). The sequenced material came from PBMCs or a T cell subset sorted from them (not recorded which). This TCR derives from a man younger than 35 who had mild COVID-19 (a few samples of this study predate the infection). Cell type and time point are not known. CDR3 sequence: CASTTGANTEAFF. The CDR3 coding sequence is TGTGCCAGTACCACGGGGGCGAACACTGAAGCTTTCTTT. Based on the CDR3 plus reference TRBV19 and TRBJ1-1, the full variable domain is DGGITQSPKYLFRKEGQNVTLSCEQNLNHDAMYWYRQDPGQGLRLIYYSQIVNDFQKGDIAEGYSVSREKKESFPLTVTSAQKNPTAFYLCASTTGANTEAFFGQGTRLTVV.